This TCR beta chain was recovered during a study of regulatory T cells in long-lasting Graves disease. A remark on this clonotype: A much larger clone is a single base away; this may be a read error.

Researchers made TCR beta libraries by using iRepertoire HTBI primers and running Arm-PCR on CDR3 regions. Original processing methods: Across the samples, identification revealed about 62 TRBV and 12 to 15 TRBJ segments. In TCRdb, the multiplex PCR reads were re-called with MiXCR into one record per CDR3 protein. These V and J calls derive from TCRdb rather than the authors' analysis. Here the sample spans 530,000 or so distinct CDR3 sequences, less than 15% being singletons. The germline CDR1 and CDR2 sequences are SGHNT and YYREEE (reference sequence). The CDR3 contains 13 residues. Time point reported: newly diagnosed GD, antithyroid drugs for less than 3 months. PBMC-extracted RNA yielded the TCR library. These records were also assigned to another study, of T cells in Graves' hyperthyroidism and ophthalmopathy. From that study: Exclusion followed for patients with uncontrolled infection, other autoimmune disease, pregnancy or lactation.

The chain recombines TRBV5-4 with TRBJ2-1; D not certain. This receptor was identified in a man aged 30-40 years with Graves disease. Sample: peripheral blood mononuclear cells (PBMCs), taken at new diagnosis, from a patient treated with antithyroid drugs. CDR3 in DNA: TGTACCAGCAGCTTAAGTGAGATCAATGAGCAGTTCTTC. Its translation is CTSSLSEINEQFF. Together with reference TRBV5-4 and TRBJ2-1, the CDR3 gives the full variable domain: ETGVTQSPTHLIKTRGQQVTLRCSSQSGHNTVSWYQQALGQGPQFIFQYYREEENGRGNFPPRFSGLQFPNYSSELNVNALELDDSALYLCTSSLSEINEQFFGPGTRLTVL.